These 26 T cell receptor beta chains were sequenced from one sample in a study of vaccination effects on CD4 cells after COVID-19. These receptors lack a known antigen. It was after 10 days of culture that CD4+ T cells were isolated. BNT162b2 vaccine or mRNA-1273 vaccine was given to participants in two doses. Assay: immunoSEQ multiplex PCR; the TCRdb copy retains only in-frame clones and omits some. Of 45,000 to 65,000 clones listed, just under 80% are singletons. Sample: CD4+ T cells from PBMCs cultured without peptide, taken after COVID-19 vaccination. These receptors were collected from a human donor who received a COVID-19 vaccine.

The chain couples TRBV12-3 or TRBV12-4 to TRBJ1-5; 10 bases agree with TRBD1. CDR3 size: 13 residues. Unmatched junction bases numbered 5, after V lost 4 bases and J lost 11 bases. The CDR3 is CASSSGQGLAQHF. The CDR3 DNA reads as TGTGCCAGCAGTTCGGGACAGGGGTTAGCCCAGCATTTT.

The chain combines TRBV5-6 with TRBJ2-2, with D possibly matching TRBD1 (7 bases). Trimming removed 5 bases at V and 5 bases at J, with 13 bases between. Germline V gene sequence: CDR1 SGHDT, CDR2 YYEEEE. The CDR3 contains 14 residues. The chain's CDR3 is CASRPGGRTGELFF. CDR3 in DNA: TGTGCCAGCAGGCCAGGGGGGCGGACCGGGGAGCTGTTTTTT.

This sequence joins TRBV6-4 and TRBJ2-7; 10 bases match TRBD1. Looked up from germline, CDR1 is MRHNA and CDR2 is SNTAGT. V lost 7 bases, J lost 5 bases, and 11 bases stayed unmatched. CDR3 length: 15 amino acids. The CDR3 spells CASIQIRDRGHEQYF. The CDR3 DNA sequence: TGTGCCAGCATCCAAATTCGGGACAGGGGTCACGAGCAGTACTTC.

The chain recombines TRBV10-2 with TRBJ2-5; 13 bases are shared with TRBD2. V was pared by 0 bases and J by 10 bases, with 5 bases of the junction left unmatched. In germline, CDR1 is WSHSY, CDR2 SAAADI. There are 15 residues in the CDR3. The CDR3 nucleotides are TGCGCCAGCAGTGAGTCCCGACTAGCGGGGGGTGTCCAGTACTTC. Translation: CASSESRLAGGVQYF.

This rearrangement joins TRBV6-5 to TRBJ1-2; D is undetermined. Trimming stripped 6 bases from V and 7 bases from J, with 15 bases between. CDR1 and CDR2 (germline): MNHEY, SVGAGI. The CDR3 is 13 amino acids. The CDR3 sequence: CASSHDVVGGYTF. The DNA of the CDR3 is TGTGCCAGCAGCCACGACGTCGTCGGTGGCTACACCTTC.

The V gene is TRBV12-3 or TRBV12-4, the J gene TRBJ1-5; perhaps TRBD1 as D (5 bases). Deletions cut 5 bases from V and 5 bases from J, with 10 bases between. The CDR3 spans 13 residues. The CDR3 nucleotides read TGTGCCAGCAGTCCAGGGTATGATCAGCCCCAGCATTTT. This codes for CASSPGYDQPQHF.

The chain uses TRBV23-1 and TRBJ1-5; D gene unclear. TRBV23-1 is annotated as an ORF whose role is uncertain. The V and J ends lost 2 bases and 5 bases respectively, with 7 bases between them. CDR3 length: 13 amino acids. CDR3 in amino acids: CASSQVADQPQHF. CDR3 DNA: TGCGCCAGCAGTCAAGTCGCGGATCAGCCCCAGCATTTT.

The chain employs TRBV3-1 (or the pseudogene TRBV3-2) and TRBJ2-7; D perhaps matches TRBD2 (6 bases). Germline CDR1 LGHDT, CDR2 YNNKEL (reference sequence). The V and J ends lost 2 bases and 3 bases respectively, with 17 bases between them. The CDR3 length is 16 residues. The CDR3 DNA is TGTGCCAGCAGCCAATTTCGGGAGTACAGTTTCTACGAGCAGTACTTC. Translating gives CASSQFREYSFYEQYF.

The chain carries TRBV5-5 and TRBJ1-6, with D hard to call. Germline CDR1 is SGHKS and CDR2 is YYEKEE (reference sequence). The ends were cut back, 2 bases at V and 10 bases at J, with 7 bases in the middle. The CDR3 consists of 12 residues. CDR3 nucleotides: TGTGCCAGCAGCTTAGATCCCTCACCCCTCCACTTT. Translating it yields CASSLDPSPLHF.

This clone was detected once. The chain has TRBV5-5 and TRBJ1-2; 7 bases fit TRBD1. The CDR3 loop spans 13 amino acids. Per germline, CDR1 SGHKS and CDR2 YYEKEE (reference sequence). Trimming cost V 1 base and J 4 bases; bases outside gene matches: 1. The CDR3 bases are TGTGCCAGCAGCTTGTGGGACAGCTATGGCTACACCTTC. Its translation: CASSLWDSYGYTF. Drawing the rest from reference TRBV5-5 and TRBJ1-2, the complete variable domain is DAGVTQSPTHLIKTRGQQVTLRCSPISGHKSVSWYQQVLGQGPQFIFQYYEKEERGRGNFPDRFSARQFPNYSSELNVNALLLGDSALYLCASSLWDSYGYTFGSGTRLTVV.

This chain uses TRBV7-9 with TRBJ1-2, with TRBD1 identical over 9 bases. The CDR3 sequence is 14 residues long. Germline CDR1 reads SEHNR; CDR2 reads FQNEAQ (reference sequence). The V segment lost 5 bases and the J segment 4 bases; nucleotides outside the gene matches: 5. The CDR3 reads CASSRQGGGYGYTF. CDR3 DNA: TGTGCCAGCAGCCGACAGGGGGGGGGCTATGGCTACACCTTC.

This clone was seen a single time. This chain connects TRBV5-4 to TRBJ2-5, with D maybe TRBD1 (7 bases). Per the germline V gene, CDR1 is SGHNT and CDR2 is YYREEE (reference sequence). CDR3 length: 15 amino acids. Trimming removed 4 bases at V and 5 bases at J, with 18 bases between. The CDR3 protein is CASSPPAGGRETQYF. The CDR3 DNA sequence: TGTGCCAGCAGCCCTCCAGCAGGGGGGAGGGAGACCCAGTACTTC.

This sequence joins TRBV13 and TRBJ1-2, with TRBD1 as a possible D gene (6 bases). Trimming stripped 3 bases from V and 4 bases from J, with 6 bases between. The CDR3 has 12 amino acids. Per germline, CDR1 PRHDT and CDR2 FYEKMQ (reference sequence). The CDR3, as DNA: TGTGCCAGCAGCTTCAGGGGCTATGGCTACACCTTC. Translating gives CASSFRGYGYTF.

CDR3 nucleotide sequence: TGCAGCGTTGGGAAGGTAAACAATGAGCAGTTCTTC. This translates into CSVGKVNNEQFF. The gene calls are TRBV29-1 and TRBJ2-1; D gene uncertain. Looked up from germline, CDR1 is SQVTM and CDR2 is ANQGSEA. The CDR3 length is 12 residues. The V end lost 4 bases, the J end lost 5 bases, and 9 bases lay between the germline ends.

There are a few counts of this clone. Other nucleotide sequences in the sample specify the same CDR3. The chain carries TRBV5-1 and TRBJ1-2; D perhaps matches TRBD1 (6 bases). The CDR3 consists of 13 residues. Deletions cut 4 bases from V and 2 bases from J, with 9 bases between. CDR1 is SGHRS and CDR2 is YFSETQ in the germline V gene. The CDR3 DNA reads TGCGCCAGCAGCCCCGGACAGAACTATGGCTACACCTTC. It specifies CASSPGQNYGYTF.

The J gene is TRBJ1-1, the V gene TRBV12-3 or TRBV12-4; D is perhaps TRBD1 (6 bases). Trimming took 3 bases from V and 11 from J, leaving 13 bases between them. CDR3 length: 12 residues. The CDR3 sequence is CASSLRGAVAFF. CDR3 coding DNA: TGTGCCAGCAGTTTGAGGGGGGCTGTGGCTTTCTTT.

The chain carries TRBV7-9 and TRBJ2-1, with a possible D match to TRBD1 (5 bases). Trimming removed 1 base at V and 6 bases at J, with 10 bases between. This CDR3 region has 14 residues. Per the germline V gene, CDR1 is SEHNR and CDR2 is FQNEAQ (reference sequence). The CDR3 nucleotides read TGTGCCAGCAGCTTAGAAGCAGGGCGCAATGAGCAGTTCTTC. This translates into CASSLEAGRNEQFF.

J is TRBJ2-7 and V is TRBV3-1 (or the pseudogene TRBV3-2), with a weak D call TRBD1 (6 bases). This CDR3 is 13 amino acids long. V was cut by 1 base and J by 4 bases, with 8 bases left in between. Per germline, CDR1 LGHDT and CDR2 YNNKEL (reference sequence). The CDR3 region has the DNA TGTGCCAGCAGCCAAGCGGGACATTACGAGCAGTACTTC. This sequence encodes CASSQAGHYEQYF.

This clone turned up a few times. This chain uses TRBV6-6 with TRBJ1-1; D may be TRBD1 (5 bases). V lost 8 bases and J 0 bases, leaving 16 bases between the germline ends. The CDR3 sequence is 15 residues long. From germline, CDR1 is MNHNY and CDR2 SVGAGI (reference sequence). This chain's CDR3 is CASWVGAGMNTEAFF. CDR3 DNA: TGTGCCAGCTGGGTAGGGGCTGGAATGAACACTGAAGCTTTCTTT.

The gene calls are TRBV5-8 and TRBJ1-5, with D maybe TRBD1 (6 bases). V lost 4 bases, J lost 7 bases, and 21 bases lay in between. This CDR3 is 16 amino acids long. CDR1 is SGHTS, CDR2 YDEGEE, per germline. The CDR3: CASSVGGGDFGQPQHF. Here the CDR3 DNA reads TGTGCCAGCAGCGTGGGAGGGGGGGACTTCGGGCAGCCCCAGCATTTT.

V is TRBV18 and J is TRBJ2-1, with 9 positions matching TRBD2. The CDR3 has 15 residues. Per germline, CDR1 KGHSH and CDR2 LQKENI. Trimming at V came to 3 bases and at J to 2 bases, leaving 2 bases not matched to a gene. The CDR3 DNA is TGTGCCAGCTCACCTGCGGGAGGGACCTACAATGAGCAGTTCTTC. Translating it yields CASSPAGGTYNEQFF.

J is TRBJ1-4 and V is TRBV4-2; D may be TRBD1 (5 bases). Germline assignment: CDR1 LGHNA and CDR2 YNFKEQ. Trimming left V 2 bases short and J 7 bases short, with 11 bases between. The CDR3 covers 14 residues. The DNA of the CDR3 is TGTGCCAGCAGCCAAAATAGGGGTAGTGAAAAACTGTTTTTT. Its translation: CASSQNRGSEKLFF.

This clone was counted only a few times. The chain uses TRBV19 and TRBJ1-5; TRBD1 matches at 11 bases. The germline gives CDR1 LNHDA, CDR2 SQIVND (reference sequence). The CDR3 consists of 17 residues. V was pared by 7 bases and J by 1 base, with 9 bases of the junction left unmatched. CDR3 loop: CASTSLDRGLSNQPQHF. The CDR3 DNA reads as TGTGCCAGTACTTCCTTGGACAGGGGGCTGAGCAATCAGCCCCAGCATTTT.

The rearrangement links TRBV28 to TRBJ2-7; 9 nucleotides agree with TRBD1. The CDR3 extends over 15 amino acids. Germline V gene data show CDR1 as MDHEN and CDR2 as SYDVKM. V lost 4 bases to trimming and J lost 2 bases; unmatched junction nucleotides: 6. The CDR3 DNA reads TGTGCCAGCAGTTCTACAGGGGGCTTAGCCTACGAGCAGTACTTC. Its translation: CASSSTGGLAYEQYF.

The rearrangement joins TRBV4-1 to TRBJ1-3; 9 bases fit TRBD1. CDR1 and CDR2 (germline): MGHRA, YSYEKL. This CDR3 spans 17 amino acids. The ends lost 2 bases at V and 0 bases at J; junction bases unmatched: 5. The chain's CDR3 is CASSQTGQGLSGNTIYF. CDR3 in DNA: TGCGCCAGCAGCCAAACGGGACAGGGCCTCTCTGGAAACACCATATATTTT.

V usage is TRBV6-1 and J usage is TRBJ2-7; no clear D gene. Germline assignment: CDR1 MNHNS and CDR2 SASEGT. The CDR3 spans 13 residues. V lost 2 bases and J lost 5, with 10 bases in between. The CDR3 reads CASSESGRDEQYF. The CDR3 coding sequence is TGTGCCAGCAGTGAATCCGGACGGGACGAGCAGTACTTC.